The rows below give T cell receptor beta chains drawn from one sample of a study of blood T cell repertoires in COVID-19. Libraries were prepared by immunoSEQ multiplex PCR; TCRdb keeps only in-frame clonotypes and omits some of them. Among 200,000 to 300,000 clones listed, around 92% were seen once. The sequenced sample was peripheral blood. These receptors all stem from a person aged 18 to 29 with COVID-19, enrolled during active disease. CDR3s include the opening cysteine and the closing phenylalanine or tryptophan. The D gene is left open where the match is weak. Clone size is not always given. Where it is, it says once, few, many or a class for expanded clones.

D gene,clone size,V gene,J gene,CDR3 DNA,CDR3 protein
TRBD1,few,TRBV10-3,TRBJ2-7,TGTGCCATCAGTCTACAGGGGGCTGCGAAATACGAGCAGTACTTC,CAISLQGAAKYEQYF
TRBD1,NA,TRBV28,TRBJ1-2,TGTGCCACCGCGGGACAGGGAAATCAAGGCTACACCTTC,CATAGQGNQGYTF
TRBD2,NA,TRBV2,TRBJ2-7,TGTGCCAGCAGCGCCCCCCGGGAGGGGCAGTACTTC,CASSAPREGQYF
NA,NA,TRBV9,TRBJ1-2,TGTGCCAGCAGCGTAGGCAGGGAATCCCATGGCTACACCTTC,CASSVGRESHGYTF
TRBD2,NA,TRBV25-1,TRBJ2-3,TGTGCCAGCAGTGAGTCCGGGACTAGCGGGAGAGGTAATACGCAGTATTTT,CASSESGTSGRGNTQYF
TRBD1,NA,TRBV4-3,TRBJ1-4,TGCGCCAGCAGCCTAAGGGGGCCCAATGAAAAACTGTTTTTT,CASSLRGPNEKLFF
NA,NA,TRBV13,TRBJ2-3,TGTGCCAGCAGCGTGGGCCGCTCAGATACGCAGTATTTT,CASSVGRSDTQYF
NA,NA,TRBV29-1,TRBJ2-1,TGCAGCGTTGAAGAACGAGATATTGAGCAGTTCTTC,CSVEERDIEQFF
TRBD2,NA,TRBV5-1,TRBJ2-1,TGCGCCAGCAGCTTGCTAGCGGGAGGGCAAGATGAGCAGTTCTTC,CASSLLAGGQDEQFF
NA,NA,TRBV6-2/TRBV6-3,TRBJ2-7,TGTGCCAGCAGTCTAACTAGCAACTACGAGCAGTACTTC,CASSLTSNYEQYF
TRBD1,NA,TRBV5-1,TRBJ1-2,TGCGCCAGCAGCTTTTCCGGGACAGGGGACTATGGCTACACCTTC,CASSFSGTGDYGYTF
NA,few,TRBV24-1,TRBJ1-1,TGTGCCACCAGCGGGATGAACACTGAAGCTTTCTTT,CATSGMNTEAFF
TRBD2,NA,TRBV5-1,TRBJ2-5,TGCGCCAGCAGCTCGGCGGGAGGCGGAAACCCCCCCCCAGGAGAGACCCAGTACTTC,CASSSAGGGNPPPGETQYF
TRBD2,NA,TRBV11-2,TRBJ2-3,TGTGCTACTAGCGGGGGGGGAGATACGCAGTATTTT,CATSGGGDTQYF
NA,once,TRBV20-1,TRBJ1-4,TGCAGTGCTTGGGGGGGTGAAAAACTGTTTTTT,CSAWGGEKLFF
NA,NA,TRBV5-1,TRBJ2-3,TGCGCCAGCAGCTTGGAGGGCGGGGTAAAGACAGATACGCAGTATTTT,CASSLEGGVKTDTQYF
NA,NA,TRBV27,TRBJ2-1,TGTGCCGTTTACAGGGCTGACAATGAGCAGTTCTTC,CAVYRADNEQFF
TRBD1,NA,TRBV11-2,TRBJ2-7,TGTGCCAGCAGCTTGGGCTATCAAGACAGGGCGCAGTACTTC,CASSLGYQDRAQYF
NA,NA,TRBV25-1,TRBJ2-1,TGTGCCAGCAGTTCGACTGATGAGCAGTTCTTC,CASSSTDEQFF
NA,NA,TRBV7-9,TRBJ1-1,TGTGCCAGCAGCGGCCGGGGGATGAACACTGAAGCTTTCTTT,CASSGRGMNTEAFF
TRBD1,once,TRBV7-8,TRBJ1-6,TGTGCCAGCCAACGGACAGGGGGAAATTCACCCCTCCACTTT,CASQRTGGNSPLHF
TRBD2,NA,TRBV7-2,TRBJ2-1,TGTGCCAGCAGCGGGAGCGGGGTCTCCTACAATGAGCAGTTCTTC,CASSGSGVSYNEQFF
NA,NA,TRBV6-2/TRBV6-3,TRBJ2-7,TGTGCCAGCAGCCGGTCGGAGTCCTACGAGCAGTACTTC,CASSRSESYEQYF
TRBD2,NA,TRBV9,TRBJ2-5,TGTGCCAGCAGCGTAGTAGCGGGGATACAAGAGACCCAGTACTTC,CASSVVAGIQETQYF
TRBD2,NA,TRBV5-6,TRBJ2-7,TGTGCCAGCAGCCCGGGACTAGCGGGAGGGGCCTACGAGCAGTACTTC,CASSPGLAGGAYEQYF
NA,NA,TRBV6-1,TRBJ2-4,TGTGCCAGCAGTGAAAGTGGCGGACTAAGTCTAGCCAAAAACATTCAGTACTTC,CASSESGGLSLAKNIQYF
NA,few,TRBV4-2,TRBJ1-3,TGTGCCAGCAGCCAAGCTGGGGCCAGCTCTGGAAACACCATATATTTT,CASSQAGASSGNTIYF